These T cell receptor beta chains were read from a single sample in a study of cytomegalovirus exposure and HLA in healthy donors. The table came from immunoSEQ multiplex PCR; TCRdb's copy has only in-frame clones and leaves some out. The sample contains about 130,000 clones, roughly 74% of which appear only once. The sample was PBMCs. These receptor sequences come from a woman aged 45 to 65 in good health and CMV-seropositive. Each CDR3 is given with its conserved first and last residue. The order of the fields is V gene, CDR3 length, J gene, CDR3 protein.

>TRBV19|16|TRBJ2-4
CASSAREAGGQNIQYF
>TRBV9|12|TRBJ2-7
CASQDRVHLVNF
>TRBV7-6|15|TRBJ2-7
CASSLGLGQSIEQYF
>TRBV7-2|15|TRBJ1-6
CASSSGTQGYSPLHF
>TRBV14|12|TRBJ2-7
CASSQDHYEQYF
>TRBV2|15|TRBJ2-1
CASSATSGGPDEQFF
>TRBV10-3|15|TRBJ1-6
CAISADRDLNSPLHF
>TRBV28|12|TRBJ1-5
CASRGGGQPQHF
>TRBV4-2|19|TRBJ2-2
CASSQGPSGGASFTGELFF
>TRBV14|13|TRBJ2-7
CASSQGVEYEQYF
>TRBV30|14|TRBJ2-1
CAWKVASGEGEQFF
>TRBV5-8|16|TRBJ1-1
CASSFPGQGILAEAFF
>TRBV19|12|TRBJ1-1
CASTFRDLEAFF
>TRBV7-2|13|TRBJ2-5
CASSRDRGETQYF
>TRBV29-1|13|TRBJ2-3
CSLLGGLPDTQYF
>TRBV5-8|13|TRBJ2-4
CASSHPRTDIQYF
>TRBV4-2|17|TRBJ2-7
CASSQDPSGGPTYEQYF
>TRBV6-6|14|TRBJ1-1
CATLPSGGNTEAFF
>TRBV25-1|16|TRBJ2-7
CASSEYMGAAGSEQYF
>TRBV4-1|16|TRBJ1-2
CACSQALGVGGYGYTF
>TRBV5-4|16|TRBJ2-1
CASSFPTGGGGNEQFF
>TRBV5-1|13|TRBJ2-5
CASRGGGQETQYF